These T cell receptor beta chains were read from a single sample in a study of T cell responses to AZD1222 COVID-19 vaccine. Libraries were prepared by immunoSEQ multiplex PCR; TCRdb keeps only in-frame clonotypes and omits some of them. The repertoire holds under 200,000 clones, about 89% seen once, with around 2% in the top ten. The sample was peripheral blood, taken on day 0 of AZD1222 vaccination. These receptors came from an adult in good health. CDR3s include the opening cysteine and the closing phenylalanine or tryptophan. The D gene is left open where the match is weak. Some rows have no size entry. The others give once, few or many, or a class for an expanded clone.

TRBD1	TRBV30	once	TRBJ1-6	CAWSPQTGGSSYNSPLHF	TGTGCCTGGAGCCCACAGACAGGGGGAAGCTCCTATAATTCACCCCTCCACTTT
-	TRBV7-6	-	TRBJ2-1	CASSLEPSRNEQFF	TGTGCCAGCAGCTTAGAACCCAGCCGGAATGAGCAGTTCTTC
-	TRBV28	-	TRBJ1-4	CASSFADEKLFF	TGTGCCAGCAGTTTCGCCGATGAAAAACTGTTTTTT
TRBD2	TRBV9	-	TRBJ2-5	CASSWRVGTKETQYF	TGTGCCAGCAGCTGGAGGGTCGGGACTAAAGAGACCCAGTACTTC
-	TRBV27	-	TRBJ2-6	CASSVTGLGGANVLTF	TGTGCCAGCAGCGTGACTGGCCTGGGAGGGGCCAACGTCCTGACTTTC
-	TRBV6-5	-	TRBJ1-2	CASSYINTFNYGYTF	TGTGCCAGCAGTTACATTAACACGTTTAACTATGGCTACACCTTC
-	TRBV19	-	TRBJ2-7	CASSMGGARIYEQYF	TGTGCCAGTAGTATGGGGGGGGCGAGGATCTACGAGCAGTACTTC
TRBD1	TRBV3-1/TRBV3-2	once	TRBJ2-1	CASSQVPGGMGEQFF	TGTGCCAGCAGCCAGGTCCCAGGGGGCATGGGTGAGCAGTTCTTC
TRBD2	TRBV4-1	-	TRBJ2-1	CASSQGGSGGLGNEQFF	TGCGCCAGCAGCCAAGGAGGTAGCGGGGGGCTCGGGAATGAGCAGTTCTTC
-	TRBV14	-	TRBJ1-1	CASSYRQSLNTEAFF	TGTGCCAGCAGCTACCGACAGAGTCTGAACACTGAAGCTTTCTTT
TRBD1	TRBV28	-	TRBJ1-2	CASRVTGNYGYTF	TGTGCCAGCAGAGTGACAGGGAACTATGGCTACACCTTC
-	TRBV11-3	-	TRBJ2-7	CASSSGGAQYF	TGTGCCAGCAGCTCAGGAGGCGCGCAGTACTTC
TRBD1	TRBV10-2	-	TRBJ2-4	CASTRDREKNIQYF	TGCGCCAGCACCCGGGACAGGGAGAAAAACATTCAGTACTTC
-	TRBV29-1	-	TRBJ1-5	CSVAGFGQPQHF	TGCAGCGTTGCTGGGTTCGGCCAGCCCCAGCATTTT
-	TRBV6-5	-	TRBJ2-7	CASSLALNYEQYF	TGTGCCAGCAGCCTCGCGCTAAACTACGAGCAGTACTTC
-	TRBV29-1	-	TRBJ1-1	CSVGTDREAFF	TGCAGCGTTGGGACGGATCGAGAAGCTTTCTTT
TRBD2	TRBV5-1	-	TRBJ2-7	CASSLESSGGAGEQYF	TGCGCCAGCAGCTTGGAGTCTAGCGGGGGGGCCGGCGAGCAGTACTTC
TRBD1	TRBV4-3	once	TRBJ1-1	CASSQATTGGNTEAFF	TGCGCCAGCAGCCAGGCGACGACAGGGGGAAACACTGAAGCTTTCTTT
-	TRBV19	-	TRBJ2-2	CASSPRGRDTGELFF	TGTGCCAGTAGTCCGCGGGGACGCGACACCGGGGAGCTGTTTTTT
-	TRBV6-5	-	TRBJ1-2	CASSYSSGDYGYTF	TGTGCCAGCAGTTACTCGAGCGGTGACTATGGCTACACCTTC
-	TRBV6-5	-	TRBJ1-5	CASSGGRNQPQHF	TGTGCCAGTTCCGGGGGGAGGAATCAGCCCCAGCATTTT
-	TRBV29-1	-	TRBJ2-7	CSVEDNVSYEQYF	TGCAGCGTTGAAGATAATGTCTCCTACGAGCAGTACTTC
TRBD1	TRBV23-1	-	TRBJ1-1	CASSQGGQGTEAFF	TGCGCCAGCAGTCAGGGTGGACAGGGGACTGAAGCTTTCTTT
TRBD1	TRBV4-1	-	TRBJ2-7	CASSHGQANSYEQYF	TGCGCCAGCAGTCATGGACAGGCGAACTCCTACGAGCAGTACTTC
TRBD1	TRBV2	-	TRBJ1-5	CASRSGQGSQPQHF	TGTGCCAGCAGGTCCGGACAGGGTAGTCAGCCCCAGCATTTT
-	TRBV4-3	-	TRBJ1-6	CASSQESRGGSLHF	TGCGCCAGCAGCCAAGAATCCCGGGGGGGGTCCCTCCACTTT
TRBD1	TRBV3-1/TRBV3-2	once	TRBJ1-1	CASSPRDRGNTEAFF	TGTGCCAGCAGCCCGAGAGACAGGGGGAACACTGAAGCTTTCTTT
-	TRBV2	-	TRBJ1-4	CASSRVATNEKLFF	TGTGCCAGCAGTAGGGTTGCAACTAATGAAAAACTGTTTTTT